The next 9 T cell receptor beta chains were all read from a single sample in a study of blood T cell repertoires in COVID-19. Assay: immunoSEQ multiplex PCR; the TCRdb copy retains only in-frame clones and omits some. The top ten hold approximately 7.7% of the sample, which has 160,000 or so clones, 70% to 80% seen once. Sequenced sample: peripheral blood. Source of these receptors: a woman aged 60 to 75 with COVID-19, enrolled during active disease.

The chain uses TRBV6-5 and TRBJ2-1, with 10 bases identical to TRBD2. Germline CDR1 reads MNHEY; CDR2 reads SVGAGI. After removal of 4 bases from V and 4 bases from J, the junction contained 7 bases not matched to a gene. There are 16 residues in the CDR3. The CDR3 region is CASSSISGGDYNEQFF. The CDR3 DNA reads TGTGCCAGCAGTTCCATCAGCGGGGGGGATTACAATGAGCAGTTCTTC.

The rearrangement uses TRBV2 and TRBJ2-1; 8 bases align to TRBD2. The CDR3 contains 15 residues. V shed 6 bases, J shed 10 bases, and the junction held 14 bases outside the gene matches. The V gene's germline CDR1 is SNHLY and CDR2 FYNNEI. The CDR3 DNA reads as TGTGCCAGCAGCCCGGGACTAGTTTCCAAAGGGGAGCAGTTCTTC. Translation gives CASSPGLVSKGEQFF.

The V call is TRBV5-1, the J call TRBJ1-3, with 7 bases fitting TRBD1. The junction had 13 bases not matched to a gene; V was cut back by 4 bases and J by 9 bases. The CDR3 sequence is 15 residues long. Germline V gene lookup returns CDR1 SGHRS and CDR2 YFSETQ. The CDR3 coding sequence is TGCGCCAGCAGCCCGGGACAGATCGTAGGTAGCACCATATATTTT. Translation: CASSPGQIVGSTIYF.

The table lists this clone with a count of one. The V gene is TRBV6-6, the J gene TRBJ1-6; 7 nucleotides match TRBD1. The junction had 7 bases not matched to a gene; V was cut back by 7 bases and J by 7 bases. Germline CDR1 is MNHNY and CDR2 is SVGAGI (reference sequence). The CDR3 extends over 14 amino acids. For the CDR3, the DNA is TGTGCCAGCACCCAGGTAGGGGGCAATTCACCCCTCCACTTT. Translation: CASTQVGGNSPLHF.

Of note for this clone: The sample has other DNA sequences that encode this CDR3 too. The rearrangement uses TRBV3-1 (or the pseudogene TRBV3-2) and TRBJ1-1; D ambiguous. The germline CDR1 and CDR2 sequences are LGHDT and YNNKEL (reference sequence). The CDR3 covers 14 residues. With 1 base removed from V and 1 base from J, the gap between germline ends came to 7 bases. The CDR3 nucleotides are TGTGCCAGCAGCCAAGCCCGGGGGAACACTGAAGCTTTCTTT. Translated: CASSQARGNTEAFF.

The chain joins TRBV5-1 to TRBJ2-2; the match to TRBD1 covers 8 bases. The CDR3 length is 15 residues. Looked up from germline, CDR1 is SGHRS and CDR2 is YFSETQ. V was clipped by 4 bases and J by 4 bases; unmatched bases: 6. The CDR3 sequence is CASSPGGRGTGELFF. CDR3 coding DNA: TGCGCCAGCAGCCCAGGGGGCAGGGGCACCGGGGAGCTGTTTTTT.

The CDR3, as DNA: TGTGCCAGCAGTTTTGGAGGGGAGATCGGCAATCAGCCCCAGCATTTT. Its translation is CASSFGGEIGNQPQHF. The chain carries TRBV6-5 and TRBJ1-5, with D possibly being TRBD1 (5 bases). Looked up from germline, CDR1 is MNHEY and CDR2 is SVGAGI. V was clipped by 4 bases and J by 2 bases, with 15 bases between them. The CDR3 loop spans 16 amino acids.

The chain recombines TRBV4-1 with TRBJ1-6, with 8 bases that match TRBD1. This CDR3 spans 15 amino acids. The V and J ends lost 11 bases and 5 bases, in that order; junction bases with no gene match: 11. Germline V gene lookup returns CDR1 MGHRA and CDR2 YSYEKL. The DNA for the CDR3 is TGCGCCCCCAGCCGACAGGGGAGGGATAATTCACCCCTCCACTTT. Its protein is CAPSRQGRDNSPLHF.

The chain is built from TRBV27 and TRBJ2-2; the D is unclear. CDR1 and CDR2 from the germline V gene are MNHEY and SMNVEV (reference sequence). The CDR3 loop spans 13 amino acids. V was pared by 5 bases and J by 4 bases, with 8 bases between. The CDR3, as DNA: TGTGCCAGCAGTCCTTCAGGCACCGGGGAGCTGTTTTTT. Translated, it gives CASSPSGTGELFF.